These T cell receptor beta chains were read from a single sample in a study of post-analysis software for immune sequencing data. TCRdb re-called the PCR reads through MiXCR, storing one row per CDR3 protein. The table includes roughly 400,000 distinct CDR3 sequences, approximately 39% detected once. The sequencing sample was made of blood. These receptors were obtained from a girl aged 2 to 9 with multiple sclerosis. Both conserved end residues are part of each CDR3. D genes are given only for firm matches. Expanded clones are given a class, and other clones once, few, many or no size at all.

clone_size	v_call	d_call	j_call	cdr3_length	cdr3_aa	cdr3_nt
-	TRBV20-1	-	TRBJ2-5	14	CSARDSSAQETQYF	TGCAGTGCTAGAGATTCGTCAGCCCAAGAGACCCAGTACTTC
-	TRBV28	-	TRBJ2-7	13	CASQRHGSYEQYF	TGTGCCAGCCAGAGGCACGGCTCCTACGAGCAGTACTTC
many	TRBV12-3/TRBV12-4	-	TRBJ2-5	11	CASSTRETQYF	TGTGCCAGCAGTACCAGAGAGACCCAGTACTTC
few	TRBV7-9	-	TRBJ2-5	15	CASSLAGSSYGTQYF	TGTGCCAGCAGCTTAGCGGGATCTTCTTATGGGACCCAGTACTTC
few	TRBV10-1	TRBD1	TRBJ2-5	13	CASSPTGILTQYF	TGCGCCAGCAGCCCGACAGGGATCTTGACCCAGTACTTC
-	TRBV28	-	TRBJ2-5	12	CASRYGLETQYF	TGTGCCAGCAGGTACGGGCTGGAGACCCAGTACTTC
few	TRBV14	TRBD1	TRBJ1-2	14	CASSFDRGFDGYTF	TGTGCCAGCAGCTTCGACAGGGGGTTCGATGGCTACACCTTC
few	TRBV2	-	TRBJ2-5	15	CASSALGANGETQYF	TGTGCCAGCAGTGCCCTTGGGGCTAACGGAGAGACCCAGTACTTC
-	TRBV28	-	TRBJ2-7	13	CASSAISSYEQYF	TGTGCCAGCAGTGCAATCTCCTCCTACGAGCAGTACTTC
-	TRBV20-1	TRBD1	TRBJ1-3	14	CSALPGGSGNTIYF	TGCAGTGCTCTCCCAGGGGGATCTGGAAACACCATATATTTT
-	TRBV7-9	-	TRBJ1-5	16	CASSLSGPGGNQPQHF	TGTGCCAGCAGCTTAAGCGGCCCAGGGGGCAATCAGCCCCAGCATTTT
-	TRBV7-2	-	TRBJ2-7	13	CASSPPPYYEQYF	TGTGCCAGCAGCCCCCCTCCGTACTACGAGCAGTACTTC
few	TRBV12-3/TRBV12-4	TRBD2	TRBJ2-3	15	CASSWVSGSTDTQYF	TGTGCCAGCAGTTGGGTTAGCGGGTCAACAGATACGCAGTATTTT
few	TRBV20-1	-	TRBJ1-1	12	CSAGRGNTEAFF	TGCAGTGCGGGACGGGGGAACACTGAAGCTTTCTTT
-	TRBV21-1	-	TRBJ2-1	16	CASQIRDSLLDNEQFF	TGTGCCAGCCAGATACGGGACAGCCTACTGGACAATGAGCAGTTCTTC
-	TRBV25-1	-	TRBJ2-1	16	CASSEPDRAIYNEQFF	TGTGCCAGCAGTGAACCTGATAGGGCAATATACAATGAGCAGTTCTTC
few	TRBV12-3/TRBV12-4	-	TRBJ2-7	15	CASSLNFPGANEQYF	TGTGCCAGCAGTTTAAATTTTCCGGGAGCTAACGAGCAGTACTTC
few	TRBV12-3/TRBV12-4	TRBD2	TRBJ2-3	15	CASSLGAGETDTQYF	TGTGCCAGCAGTTTAGGGGCGGGAGAAACAGATACGCAGTATTTT
-	TRBV6-4	-	TRBJ2-1	12	CASSDSDNEQFF	TGTGCCAGCAGTGACTCGGACAATGAGCAGTTCTTC
few	TRBV20-1	-	TRBJ2-7	13	CSATDLSSYEQYF	TGCAGTGCTACTGATCTGAGCTCCTACGAGCAGTACTTC
-	TRBV28	-	TRBJ1-2	13	CASRDTGFGGYTF	TGTGCCAGCAGGGATACAGGGTTTGGTGGCTACACCTTC
few	TRBV29-1	-	TRBJ2-7	12	CSVEDLAYEQYF	TGCAGCGTTGAAGACCTAGCCTACGAGCAGTACTTC
few	TRBV3-1	TRBD1	TRBJ1-2	17	CASSQAPLGQANYGYTF	TGTGCCAGCAGCCAAGCCCCACTGGGACAGGCGAACTATGGCTACACCTTC
-	TRBV5-1	-	TRBJ2-7	14	CASSLRGHSSEQYF	TGCGCCAGCAGCCTTAGAGGACACTCATCCGAGCAGTACTTC
-	TRBV19	-	TRBJ1-2	14	CASSIDYQDYGYTF	TGTGCCAGTAGTATAGATTATCAAGACTATGGCTACACCTTC
-	TRBV5-1	TRBD2	TRBJ2-7	15	CASSTRTSGNYEQYF	TGCGCCAGCAGTACCAGGACTAGCGGGAACTACGAGCAGTACTTC
few	TRBV11-2	TRBD2	TRBJ2-1	16	CASSLLRGSPTNEQFF	TGTGCCAGCAGCTTATTACGCGGGAGTCCGACCAATGAGCAGTTCTTC
-	TRBV6-5	-	TRBJ2-7	15	CASSYLRELSSEQYF	TGTGCCAGCAGTTACCTCCGGGAGTTGTCATCCGAGCAGTACTTC
few	TRBV29-1	-	TRBJ2-3	12	CSVVIGTDTQYF	TGCAGCGTTGTGATCGGGACAGATACGCAGTATTTT
-	TRBV20-1	TRBD1	TRBJ1-6	14	CSARPGTGAQPLHF	TGCAGTGCTAGACCAGGGACAGGGGCACAACCCCTCCACTTT
-	TRBV12-5	TRBD1	TRBJ2-4	18	CASGPHYNRGVSENIQYF	TGTGCTAGTGGTCCACACTATAACAGGGGGGTGTCGGAAAACATTCAGTACTTC
-	TRBV5-5	-	TRBJ1-4	14	CASMTEGESEKLFF	TGTGCCAGCATGACTGAAGGGGAGAGTGAAAAACTGTTTTTT
few	TRBV6-5	-	TRBJ2-7	12	CASRRTVYEQYF	TGTGCCAGCAGAAGGACAGTCTACGAGCAGTACTTC
once	TRBV3-1	-	TRBJ2-7	14	CASSTRRGDYEQYF	TGTGCCAGCAGCACCCGTAGGGGGGACTACGAGCAGTACTTC
-	TRBV6-1	-	TRBJ2-1	16	CASSEIAAAAYNEQFF	TGTGCCAGCAGTGAGATAGCGGCCGCCGCCTACAATGAGCAGTTCTTC
once	TRBV28	-	TRBJ2-2	15	CASSLVAVYTGELFF	TGTGCCAGCAGTTTAGTAGCGGTTTACACCGGGGAGCTGTTTTTT
-	TRBV21-1	-	TRBJ1-5	13	CATLQVRNQPQHF	TGTGCCACCCTACAGGTTCGCAATCAGCCCCAGCATTTT
-	TRBV11-2	TRBD2	TRBJ2-5	15	CASSTASGGQETQYF	TGTGCCAGCAGCACGGCCAGCGGGGGACAAGAGACCCAGTACTTC
few	TRBV29-1	TRBD2	TRBJ2-5	12	CSAVAGAETQYF	TGCAGCGCTGTAGCGGGAGCAGAGACCCAGTACTTC
-	TRBV7-8	TRBD2	TRBJ2-1	14	CASSFWRREDVQFF	TGTGCCAGCAGCTTTTGGAGGCGGGAGGATGTGCAGTTCTTC
-	TRBV20-1	-	TRBJ2-1	14	CSANSPGPYNEQFF	TGCAGTGCTAATTCGCCGGGCCCTTACAATGAGCAGTTCTTC
-	TRBV5-1	TRBD2	TRBJ2-7	16	CASSLAPSGNSYEQYF	TGCGCCAGCAGCTTGGCTCCTAGCGGGAACTCCTACGAGCAGTACTTC
-	TRBV2	-	TRBJ2-7	15	CASSSSGIVGYEQYF	TGTGCCAGCAGCTCTTCAGGGATTGTTGGGTACGAGCAGTACTTC
-	TRBV18	TRBD2	TRBJ2-3	14	CAGTTSGSTDTQYF	TGTGCCGGCACCACTAGCGGGAGCACAGATACGCAGTATTTT
-	TRBV7-8	-	TRBJ2-3	13	CASSPRGLDTQYF	TGTGCCAGCAGCCCTCGGGGTCTAGATACGCAGTATTTT
few	TRBV10-3	-	TRBJ1-1	14	CAISETQMNTEAFF	TGTGCCATCAGTGAGACACAGATGAACACTGAAGCTTTCTTT
-	TRBV6-5	TRBD1	TRBJ2-7	14	CASSWETGNGEQYF	TGTGCCAGCAGCTGGGAGACAGGGAACGGCGAGCAGTACTTC
-	TRBV5-1	-	TRBJ2-6	17	CASSLRTGSSGANVLTF	TGCGCCAGCAGCCTTAGGACGGGGAGCTCTGGGGCCAACGTCCTGACTTTC
-	TRBV28	-	TRBJ1-5	12	CASTRDVEIQHF	TGTGCCAGCACCCGAGACGTCGAGATCCAGCATTTT
-	TRBV6-6	-	TRBJ1-1	16	CASSYRLSGMNTEAFF	TGTGCCAGCAGTTACAGGTTAAGCGGCATGAACACTGAAGCTTTCTTT
-	TRBV7-9	-	TRBJ2-5	15	CASSLGSTDQETQYF	TGTGCCAGCAGCTTAGGGTCCACGGACCAAGAGACCCAGTACTTC
-	TRBV12-3/TRBV12-4	-	TRBJ2-2	14	CASSLTTATGELFF	TGTGCCAGCAGTTTAACGACAGCCACCGGGGAGCTGTTTTTT
few	TRBV2	-	TRBJ1-1	14	CASSEEVTNTEAFF	TGTGCCAGCAGTGAAGAGGTTACGAACACTGAAGCTTTCTTT
-	TRBV4-3	-	TRBJ2-4	18	CASSPDHRGFIAKNIQYF	TGCGCCAGCAGCCCGGATCATCGGGGTTTCATAGCCAAAAACATTCAGTACTTC